This T cell receptor beta chain was recovered during a study of cytomegalovirus exposure and HLA in healthy donors. The study, taken as a whole, reports: The likely explanation for a cluster of highly shared sequence variants was sequencing artifact. Later, an analysis showed that TCR beta chains associated with HLA were more clonally expanded than others that were equally common. Reports indicated that the classifier achieved high specificity and sensitivity in diagnosing cytomegalovirus status. An assumption of roughly uniform sequencing depth across donors underlay the presence/absence analyses.

PCR amplification relied on 60 Vbeta primers (plus 13 Jbeta primers). TCRdb's table, derived via immunoSEQ multiplex PCR, lists solely in-frame clones and lacks some. The profile covers about 190,000 clones, with less than 90% appearing a single time and about 0.24% taken by the ten largest. V was pared by 8 bases and J by 7 bases, with 13 bases of the junction left unmatched. The CDR3 runs 15 residues. Germline V gives CDR1 MNHEY, CDR2 SMNVEV (reference sequence). Points on this clone: Its antigen is undetermined.

The genes are TRBV27 and TRBJ1-1; TRBD1 matches 10 bases. Sequencing was done on a sample of PBMCs. The TCR sequence derives from a boy younger than 18 in good health and CMV-seronegative. CDR3 in amino acids: CASSGIDRGPREAFF. The CDR3 nucleotides are TGTGCCAGCTCAGGGATCGACAGGGGGCCTCGTGAAGCTTTCTTT.